Listed below are T cell receptor beta chains from one sample, sequenced in a study of cytomegalovirus exposure and HLA in healthy donors. The repertoire was sequenced with immunoSEQ multiplex PCR; TCRdb's copy has only in-frame clones and lacks some. Among 90,000 to 100,000 clones listed, roughly 89% were seen once. The sequenced material came from PBMCs. These receptors all stem from a woman between 25 and 40 years old in good health and CMV-seronegative. Both conserved end residues are part of each CDR3. D genes are given only for firm matches.

v_call d_call cdr3_aa
TRBV29-1 NA CSALGSGGYTF
TRBV7-9 NA CASTRELNQPQHF
TRBV6-6 NA CASSYSTWDLGEKLFF
TRBV5-1 NA CASSLVVSSAAEAFF
TRBV7-9 NA CASSPTGEGGYTF
TRBV6-5 NA CASSPTAWSGYTF
TRBV6-1 NA CASSTHVSSGNTIYF
TRBV7-6 NA CASSLLLRVPKTQYF
TRBV2 NA CASGGDAGELFF
TRBV6-4 NA CASSVGYPAQWQFF
TRBV6-5 TRBD2 CASSFGTRVPDTQYF
TRBV21-1 NA CASSETLRYGYTF
TRBV6-5 NA CASSFTGIAGANVLTF
TRBV7-6 NA CASSLAGTQEETQYF
TRBV6-4 NA CARFGHRNTEAFF
TRBV10-3 NA CAISEGRVNTEAFF
TRBV5-6 NA CASSDGILSGNTIYF
TRBV7-3 NA CASSPNGQNTDTQYF
TRBV18 TRBD1 CASSPPKGANLETQYF
TRBV9 NA CASSVGQYNQPQHF
TRBV28 NA CASNTGEAYNEQFF
TRBV27 TRBD1 CASSYIKTGVNYGYTF
TRBV7-2 TRBD1 CASSLQGQAVGTQYF
TRBV27 NA CASSRHSGNTEAFF
TRBV6-1 TRBD1 CASSSGTGSTDTQYF
TRBV29-1 TRBD1 CSVATGVESGEKLFF
TRBV19 TRBD1 CASRQGWDNEQFF
TRBV7-9 TRBD2 CASRPGLVSEQYF
TRBV29-1 TRBD1 CSVRGWGQGYSEAFF
TRBV28 NA CASSVRANNEQFF
TRBV15 NA CATSREGRAHEQYF
TRBV28 NA CASSATPRGWTDTQYF
TRBV11-2 NA CASSLVGEGGYEQYF
TRBV7-2 NA CASSLSAITFNSPLHF
TRBV10-3 TRBD2 CAISGLAGEEEQFF
TRBV11-3 NA CASSLGGLGSGDTQYF
TRBV28 NA CASNEALTYNEQFF
TRBV7-2 NA CASSSEGLNTQYF
TRBV7-9 NA CASSAQGANVLTF
TRBV5-4 TRBD2 CASSLVGTSGGFESAQYF
TRBV5-1 NA CASSLLKEGDTEAFF
TRBV6-6 TRBD1 CASSYDRGQFGYTF
TRBV10-3 NA CAIRGAGELFF
TRBV10-3 NA CAIARGGAVEDYTF
TRBV5-1 TRBD1 CASRTGGQETQYF
TRBV6-1 NA CASSPFSGNTIYF